Following are 13 T cell receptor beta chains from one sample sequenced in a study of CD8 T cells in ankylosing spondylitis. TCRdb recomputed calls from the 5' RACE reads with MiXCR, one row per CDR3 protein. The top ten clones hold about 10% of a sample with tens of thousands of distinct CDR3 sequences, approximately 7.1% of them seen once. The sample was blood, either unsorted or a sorted T cell fraction (not recorded which). The origin of the receptors is a male donor with ankylosing spondylitis or in good health (not recorded which).

This clonotype was seen repeatedly, ten times or more. V usage is TRBV5-1 and J usage is TRBJ2-1, with TRBD2 matching over 15 bases. Germline CDR1 and CDR2: SGHRS and YFSETQ. Germline trimming cut 3 bases from V and 8 bases from J; bases unmatched to any gene: 6. CDR3 size: 16 residues. The CDR3 DNA follows: TGCGCCAGCAGCTCCGGACTAGCGGGAGGGTCAGATGAGCAGTTCTTC. This translates into CASSSGLAGGSDEQFF.

This clonotype was detected many times. The gene calls are TRBV5-4 and TRBJ2-2; either TRBD1 or TRBD2 may fit D (5 bases each). This CDR3 comprises 14 residues. Trimming left V 4 bases short and J 1 base short, with 8 bases between. Germline values: CDR1 SGHNT, CDR2 YYREEE (reference sequence). The CDR3 DNA is TGTGCCAGCAGCCGGGACCAGAACACCGGGGAGCTGTTTTTT. It specifies CASSRDQNTGELFF.

The chain combines TRBV24-1 with TRBJ2-2, with TRBD1 matching over 11 bases. The CDR3 loop spans 14 amino acids. V lost 7 bases, J lost 5 bases, and 2 bases stayed unmatched. The germline gives CDR1 KGHDR, CDR2 SFDVKD. DNA of the CDR3: TGTGCCACCAGGGGACAGGGGGTAACCGGGGAGCTGTTTTTT. This translates into CATRGQGVTGELFF.

In this sample, this clonotype turned up many times. The chain carries TRBV7-6 and TRBJ2-7; TRBD2 agrees at 10 bases. CDR3 length: 16 amino acids. V lost 2 bases and J lost 2; bases outside the gene matches: 6. Germline values: CDR1 SGHVS, CDR2 FNYEAQ. The CDR3 sequence is CASSLSTSGMPYEQYF. The CDR3 nucleotides read TGTGCCAGCAGCTTATCTACTAGCGGGATGCCCTACGAGCAGTACTTC.

This clonotype was recorded many times. CDR3 in amino acids: CASSQDTGTGAIYGYTF. CDR3 nucleotide sequence: TGTGCCAGCAGCCAAGACACTGGGACAGGGGCTATCTATGGCTACACCTTC. This chain connects TRBV4-2 to TRBJ1-2; 10 bases match TRBD1. The length of the CDR3 is 17 residues. Germline V gives CDR1 LGHNA, CDR2 YNFKEQ. V gave up 0 bases and J gave up 4 bases; unmatched junction bases: 8.

The sample holds many counts of this clonotype. The CDR3 spells CASSHSSTGENTEAFF. CDR3 nucleotides: TGTGCCAGCAGCCATTCATCGACGGGGGAAAACACTGAAGCTTTCTTT. The V and J genes are TRBV3-1 and TRBJ1-1; D may be TRBD1 (5 bases). The germline V and J ends were trimmed by 3 bases and 2 bases, with 16 bases remaining between them. The V gene's germline CDR1 is LGHDT and CDR2 YNNKEL (reference sequence). The CDR3 is 16 amino acids. Drawing the rest from reference TRBV3-1 and TRBJ1-1, the complete variable domain is DTAVSQTPKYLVTQMGNDKSIKCEQNLGHDTMYWYKQDSKKFLKIMFSYNNKELIINETVPNRFSPKSPDKAHLNLHINSLELGDSAVYFCASSHSSTGENTEAFFGQGTRLTVV.

This clonotype was seen repeatedly, ten times or more. The chain carries TRBV18 and TRBJ2-6; possibly TRBD1 or TRBD2 for D (5 bases each). There are 17 residues in the CDR3. Trimming took 6 bases from V and 2 from J, leaving 17 bases between them. Germline V gene data show CDR1 as KGHSH and CDR2 as LQKENI. CDR3 amino acids: CASSERAGNAGANVLTF. The CDR3 nucleotides read TGTGCCAGCTCGGAGAGGGCAGGGAATGCTGGGGCCAACGTCCTGACTTTC.

This clonotype was found many times. This CDR3 is CSAPGGRGDSYNEQFF. The CDR3 DNA is TGCAGTGCTCCCGGCGGGAGAGGGGACTCCTACAATGAGCAGTTCTTC. The chain recombines TRBV20-1 with TRBJ2-1, with 7 bases aligning to TRBD2. The CDR3 spans 16 residues. After removal of 5 bases from V and 0 bases from J, the junction contained 10 bases not matched to a gene. From germline, CDR1 is DFQATT and CDR2 SNEGSKA (reference sequence).

This clonotype was seen many times. The rearrangement joins TRBV20-1 to TRBJ1-2; maybe TRBD1 (5 bases). CDR1 is DFQATT, CDR2 SNEGSKA, per germline (reference sequence). CDR3 length: 12 amino acids. V shed 1 base and J shed 3 bases, with 6 bases lying between them. As DNA, the CDR3 is TGCAGTGCTAGAGTGGGGGACTATGGCTACACCTTC. Translated: CSARVGDYGYTF.

This clonotype was seen many times. The chain is built from TRBV7-3 and TRBJ2-1, with D uncertain. The CDR3 runs to 15 residues. Trimming cost V 2 bases and J 0 bases, with 8 bases left between them. Germline V CDR1 and CDR2: SGHTA, FQGTGA. CDR3 loop: CASSLDFYSYNEQFF. Written as DNA, the CDR3 is TGTGCCAGCAGCTTAGACTTTTACTCCTACAATGAGCAGTTCTTC.

This clonotype was observed at least ten times. The chain recombines TRBV29-1 with TRBJ1-1; 8 bases line up with TRBD1. Germline lookup yields CDR1 SQVTM and CDR2 ANQGSEA. The CDR3 has 13 amino acids. Trimming at V came to 3 bases and at J to 1 base, leaving 1 base not matched to a gene. The CDR3 protein is CSVETGANTEAFF. The CDR3 DNA reads as TGCAGCGTTGAGACAGGGGCGAACACTGAAGCTTTCTTT. Full variable domain (outside the CDR3, taken from reference TRBV29-1 and TRBJ1-1): SAVISQKPSRDICQRGTSLTIQCQVDSQVTMMFWYRQQPGQSLTLIATANQGSEATYESGFVIDKFPISRPNLTFSTLTVSNMSPEDSSIYLCSVETGANTEAFFGQGTRLTVV.

Points on this clonotype: With a much larger clone just one base away, this may be a read error. The chain joins TRBV24-1 to TRBJ2-3, with 9 bases that match TRBD2. The germline gives CDR1 KGHDR, CDR2 SFDVKD. The CDR3 loop spans 16 amino acids. In nucleotides, the CDR3 is TGTGCCATCAGTGACCGAGCTGGGACTAGCAGAGATACGCAGTATTTT. Translation: CAISDRAGTSRDTQYF.

This clonotype was recorded at least ten times. The chain couples TRBV5-6 to TRBJ2-7, with D tentatively TRBD2 (6 bases). V was clipped by 2 bases and J by 4 bases, with 13 bases between them. Germline values: CDR1 SGHDT, CDR2 YYEEEE. The CDR3 consists of 14 residues. The CDR3 protein is CASSFDWGDYEQYF. DNA for the CDR3: TGTGCCAGCAGCTTCGACTGGGGGGATTACGAGCAGTACTTC.